The 25 T cell receptor beta chains in this list originate from one sample, sequenced in a study of blood T cell repertoires in COVID-19. Libraries were prepared by immunoSEQ multiplex PCR; TCRdb keeps only in-frame clonotypes and omits some of them. The table lists around 60,000 clones, approximately 83% of them singletons. Sequences were obtained from peripheral blood. The receptors come from a man between 45 and 60 years old with COVID-19, enrolled during active disease.

V is TRBV12-3 or TRBV12-4 and J is TRBJ1-4; D remains ambiguous. The CDR3 is 13 amino acids. The germline V and J ends were trimmed by 3 bases and 4 bases, with 6 bases remaining between them. CDR3 residues: CASSFGSNEKLFF. In DNA, the CDR3 is TGTGCCAGCAGTTTTGGCAGTAATGAAAAACTGTTTTTT.

The table lists this clone with a few counts. V usage is TRBV18 and J usage is TRBJ2-7; 9 nucleotides align to TRBD1. V lost 6 bases to trimming and J lost 5 bases; unmatched junction nucleotides: 11. This CDR3 region has 15 residues. Germline CDR1 is KGHSH and CDR2 is LQKENI. The CDR3 region is CASSPNRGLGHEQYF. The CDR3 DNA reads TGTGCCAGCTCGCCCAACAGGGGGCTAGGCCACGAGCAGTACTTC.

This chain connects TRBV25-1 to TRBJ2-1; 9 bases match TRBD1. V gave up 1 base and J gave up 9 bases; unmatched junction bases: 10. Germline V CDR1 and CDR2: MGHDK, SYGVNS. The CDR3 has 16 amino acids. The CDR3 sequence is CASSEFRGQGGGEQFF. The CDR3 DNA reads as TGTGCCAGCAGTGAATTTAGGGGACAGGGAGGAGGTGAGCAGTTCTTC.

The CDR3 nucleotides read TGTGCCAGCAGTTACTCGGCAGGGGCCTATAATTCACCCCTCCACTTT. Translation gives CASSYSAGAYNSPLHF. The J gene is TRBJ1-6, the V gene TRBV6-5, with TRBD1 as a possible D gene (6 bases). Between the trimmed V and J ends, which lost 0 bases and 2 bases, there was a span of 8 bases. This CDR3 has 16 amino acids. Per germline, CDR1 MNHEY and CDR2 SVGAGI.

This clone showed up just once. The V call is TRBV5-1, the J call TRBJ2-7; D perhaps matches TRBD1 (5 bases). V lost 2 bases, J lost 5 bases, and 11 bases lay in between. This CDR3 comprises 13 residues. Germline values: CDR1 SGHRS, CDR2 YFSETQ. Here the CDR3 DNA reads TGCGCCAGCAGCTTTCGACAAGGGGACGAGCAGTACTTC. This encodes CASSFRQGDEQYF.

This chain links TRBV30 with TRBJ2-5; 9 nucleotides agree with TRBD1. V shed 7 bases, J shed 3 bases, and the junction held 9 bases outside the gene matches. Germline CDR1 and CDR2: GTSNPN and SVGIG (reference sequence). The CDR3 is made up of 14 amino acids. CDR3 coding DNA: TGTGCCTCCAACTTACAGGGGGCTAAAGAGACCCAGTACTTC. Translated: CASNLQGAKETQYF.

This chain uses TRBV6-5 with TRBJ1-6; D is possibly TRBD1 (6 bases). Trimming removed 2 bases at V and 6 bases at J, with 8 bases between. Germline CDR1 is MNHEY and CDR2 is SVGAGI. This CDR3 spans 14 amino acids. CDR3 DNA sequence: TGTGCCAGCAGTTACACAGGGAGTAATTCACCCCTCCACTTT. The encoded protein is CASSYTGSNSPLHF.

The chain uses TRBV11-2 and TRBJ2-7, with 9 bases matching TRBD2. CDR1 is SGHAT, CDR2 FQNNGV, per germline. After removal of 4 bases from V and 9 bases from J, the junction contained 13 bases not matched to a gene. This CDR3 is built from 15 residues. The CDR3 loop reads CASSSGLAGTSGQYF. DNA for the CDR3: TGTGCCAGCAGCTCTGGGCTAGCGGGAACTTCCGGGCAGTACTTC.

The CDR3 sequence is CASSQDRGPLDTQYF. The CDR3 DNA follows: TGCGCCAGCAGCCAAGATCGGGGTCCCCTTGATACGCAGTATTTT. The chain carries TRBV4-3 and TRBJ2-3; TRBD2 might be the D (5 bases). Trimming cost V 0 bases and J 6 bases, with 13 bases left between them. Germline values: CDR1 LGHNA, CDR2 YSLEER. The CDR3 has 15 residues.

This chain connects TRBV4-2 to TRBJ2-1; D remains ambiguous. Germline CDR1 LGHNA, CDR2 YNFKEQ. CDR3 length: 13 residues. Trimming cost V 4 bases and J 6 bases, with 10 bases left between them. The CDR3, as DNA: TGTGCCAGCAGCCGTACACCTCCCAATGAGCAGTTCTTC. This gives the protein CASSRTPPNEQFF.

The J gene is TRBJ2-7, the V gene TRBV5-4; D is ambiguous. V shed 3 bases and J shed 3 bases, with 16 bases lying between them. The CDR3 length is 15 residues. Germline assignment: CDR1 SGHNT and CDR2 YYREEE (reference sequence). Here the CDR3 reads CASSSSIRGYYEQYF. Here the CDR3 DNA reads TGTGCCAGCAGCTCCAGTATTAGAGGTTACTACGAGCAGTACTTC.

The chain joins TRBV18 to TRBJ2-1; 11 nucleotides line up with TRBD1. Trimming cost V 1 base and J 7 bases; bases outside gene matches: 6. CDR1 is KGHSH, CDR2 LQKENI, per germline. The CDR3 length is 16 residues. CDR3 in DNA: TGTGCCAGCTCACCACTAGTAGGGACAGGGGGGAATGAGCAGTTCTTC. Its protein is CASSPLVGTGGNEQFF.

This clone was picked up a small number of times. This chain links TRBV4-2 with TRBJ1-5, with TRBD1 matching 8 bases. Looked up from germline, CDR1 is LGHNA and CDR2 is YNFKEQ. The CDR3 runs 17 residues. The ends lost 0 bases at V and 4 bases at J; junction bases unmatched: 8. CDR3 region: CASSQDLRTGSNQPQHF. DNA for the CDR3: TGTGCCAGCAGCCAAGATCTGCGGACAGGGAGTAATCAGCCCCAGCATTTT.

V gene TRBV5-4 combines with J gene TRBJ2-1; 11 bases agree with TRBD1. Germline V CDR1 and CDR2: SGHNT, YYREEE (reference sequence). CDR3 length: 15 amino acids. V shed 4 bases, J shed 6 bases, and the junction held 6 bases outside the gene matches. CDR3 bases: TGTGCCAGCAGCCAGGGACAGGGGGAAGGCAATGAGCAGTTCTTC. This codes for CASSQGQGEGNEQFF.

This clone was recorded only once. The chain recombines TRBV28 with TRBJ1-3; a weak D match, TRBD1 (5 bases). This CDR3 has 14 amino acids. V was clipped by 7 bases and J by 0 bases, with 10 bases between them. From germline, CDR1 is MDHEN and CDR2 SYDVKM. The CDR3 DNA sequence: TGTGCCAGCAAACGTCAGGGCTCTGGAAACACCATATATTTT. Translating gives CASKRQGSGNTIYF.

This chain connects TRBV11-2 to TRBJ1-1; a possible D gene is TRBD1 (5 bases). This CDR3 region has 16 residues. From germline, CDR1 is SGHAT and CDR2 FQNNGV. Trimming removed 2 bases at V and 0 bases at J, with 13 bases between. CDR3 sequence: CASSLPRQTLNTEAFF. The CDR3 DNA reads as TGTGCCAGCAGCTTACCCCGACAGACCTTGAACACTGAAGCTTTCTTT. The whole variable domain, filled in from reference TRBV11-2 and TRBJ1-1, reads EAGVAQSPRYKIIEKRQSVAFWCNPISGHATLYWYQQILGQGPKLLIQFQNNGVVDDSQLPKDRFSAERLKGVDSTLKIQPAKLEDSAVYLCASSLPRQTLNTEAFFGQGTRLTVV.

The rearrangement joins TRBV25-1 to TRBJ2-1; D possibly corresponds to TRBD2 (5 bases). Germline loops: CDR1 MGHDK, CDR2 SYGVNS. Deletions cut 3 bases from V and 8 bases from J, with 23 bases between. This CDR3 region has 17 residues. CDR3 residues: CASSDSPPGRGRDEQFF. In nucleotides, the CDR3 is TGTGCCAGCAGTGATTCCCCTCCGGGGAGAGGGCGGGATGAGCAGTTCTTC.

The chain couples TRBV28 to TRBJ2-7; 10 bases match TRBD2. V lost 4 bases to trimming and J lost 3 bases; unmatched junction nucleotides: 12. The CDR3 spans 17 residues. Germline loops: CDR1 MDHEN, CDR2 SYDVKM. CDR3 sequence: CASSSPAGASGSYEQYF. Here the CDR3 DNA reads TGTGCCAGCAGTTCCCCCGCAGGGGCTAGCGGGAGCTACGAGCAGTACTTC.

This sequence joins TRBV5-1 and TRBJ1-4; possible D gene TRBD1, 5 bases. The CDR3 runs to 16 residues. Germline V gene sequence: CDR1 SGHRS, CDR2 YFSETQ. V was trimmed by 2 bases and J by 8 bases, leaving 19 bases between them. As DNA, the CDR3 is TGCGCCAGCAGCTTAGAATTACAGGATCCGAGAGAAAAACTGTTTTTT. As protein: CASSLELQDPREKLFF.

The chain joins TRBV24-1 to TRBJ1-5, with D perhaps TRBD1 (5 bases). CDR3 size: 14 residues. V was clipped by 3 bases and J by 9 bases, with 14 bases between them. From germline, CDR1 is KGHDR and CDR2 SFDVKD. This chain's CDR3 is CATSDGAVGRPQHF. For the CDR3, the DNA is TGTGCCACCAGTGATGGGGCCGTCGGCCGGCCCCAGCATTTT.

This sequence joins TRBV30 and TRBJ2-7; 8 nucleotides align to TRBD1. In germline, CDR1 is GTSNPN, CDR2 SVGIG (reference sequence). This CDR3 spans 14 amino acids. V lost 2 bases, J lost 5 bases, and 8 bases stayed unmatched. The CDR3 here is CAWSNGAGGHEQYF. CDR3 DNA: TGTGCCTGGAGTAATGGGGCAGGGGGCCACGAGCAGTACTTC. The full variable domain, with the rest looked up from reference TRBV30 and TRBJ2-7, is SQTIHQWPATLVQPVGSPLSLECTVEGTSNPNLYWYRQAAGRGLQLLFYSVGIGQISSEVPQNLSASRPQDRQFILSSKKLLLSDSGFYLCAWSNGAGGHEQYFGPGTRLTVT.

J is TRBJ1-2 and V is TRBV2; D gene uncertain. This CDR3 is built from 12 residues. In germline, CDR1 is SNHLY, CDR2 FYNNEI. Trimming took off 5 bases at V and 8 bases at J, with 12 bases between the two ends. CDR3 sequence: CASSSRSRGYTF. For the CDR3, the DNA is TGTGCCAGCAGTTCCCGGAGTCGCGGCTACACCTTC. The full variable domain, its missing parts supplied by reference TRBV2 and TRBJ1-2, is EPEVTQTPSHQVTQMGQEVILRCVPISNHLYFYWYRQILGQKVEFLVSFYNNEISEKSEIFDDQFSVERPDGSNFTLKIRSTKLEDSAMYFCASSSRSRGYTFGSGTRLTVV.

This rearrangement joins TRBV5-1 to TRBJ1-4; D gene unclear. Germline V CDR1 and CDR2: SGHRS, YFSETQ. V lost 4 bases and J lost 0, with 4 bases in between. The CDR3 contains 13 residues. The CDR3 sequence is CASSPATNEKLFF. The CDR3 nucleotides are TGCGCCAGCAGCCCCGCAACTAATGAAAAACTGTTTTTT.

The chain couples TRBV19 to TRBJ2-7, with 7 nucleotides matching TRBD2. J lost 1 base, V lost 5 bases, and 8 bases had no gene match. Germline V gene lookup returns CDR1 LNHDA and CDR2 SQIVND (reference sequence). The length of the CDR3 is 15 residues. The CDR3, as DNA: TGTGCCAGTAGTTCCAGCGGGACGGCGTCCTACGAGCAGTACTTC. Translating gives CASSSSGTASYEQYF.

The genes are TRBV11-2 and TRBJ1-2, with 11 positions matching TRBD1. CDR1 and CDR2 (germline): SGHAT, FQNNGV. The V gene end was trimmed by 5 bases and the J gene end by 8 bases; junction bases not matched to a gene: 16. This CDR3 region has 17 residues. The CDR3 protein is CASSPRTGGASVGGYTF. CDR3 sequence (DNA): TGTGCCAGCAGCCCTCGGACAGGGGGCGCCTCGGTCGGGGGCTACACCTTC.